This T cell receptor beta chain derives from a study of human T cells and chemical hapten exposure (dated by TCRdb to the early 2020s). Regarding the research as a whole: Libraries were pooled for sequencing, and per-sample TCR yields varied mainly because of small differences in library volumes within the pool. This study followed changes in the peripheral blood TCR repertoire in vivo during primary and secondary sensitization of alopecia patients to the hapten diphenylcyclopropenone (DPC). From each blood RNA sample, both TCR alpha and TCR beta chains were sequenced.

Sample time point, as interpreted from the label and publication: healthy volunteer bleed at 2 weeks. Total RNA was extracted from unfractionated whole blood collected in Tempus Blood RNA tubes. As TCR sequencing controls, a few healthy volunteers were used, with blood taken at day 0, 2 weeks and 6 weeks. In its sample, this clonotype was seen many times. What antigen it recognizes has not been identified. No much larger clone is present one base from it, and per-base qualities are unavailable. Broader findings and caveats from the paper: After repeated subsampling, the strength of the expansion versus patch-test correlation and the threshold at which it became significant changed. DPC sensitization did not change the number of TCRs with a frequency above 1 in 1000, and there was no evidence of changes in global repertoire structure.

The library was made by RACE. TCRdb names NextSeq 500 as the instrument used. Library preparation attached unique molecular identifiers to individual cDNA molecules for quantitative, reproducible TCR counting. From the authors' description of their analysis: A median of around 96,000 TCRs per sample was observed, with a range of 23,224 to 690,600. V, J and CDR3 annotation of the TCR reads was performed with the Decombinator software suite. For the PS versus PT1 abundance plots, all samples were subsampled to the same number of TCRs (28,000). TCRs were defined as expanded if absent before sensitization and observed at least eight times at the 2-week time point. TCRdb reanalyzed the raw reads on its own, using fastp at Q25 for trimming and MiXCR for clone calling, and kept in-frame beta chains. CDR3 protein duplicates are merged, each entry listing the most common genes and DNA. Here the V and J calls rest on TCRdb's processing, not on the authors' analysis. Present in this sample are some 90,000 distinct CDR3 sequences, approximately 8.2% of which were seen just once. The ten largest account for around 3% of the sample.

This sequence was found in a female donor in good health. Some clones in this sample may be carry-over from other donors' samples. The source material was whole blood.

CDR3 reads: CASSPTGGFTEAFF. The bases are TGTGCCAGCAGTCCGACAGGGGGTTTCACTGAAGCTTTCTTT. Recombination linked TRBV12-3 or TRBV12-4 to TRBJ1-1, and TRBD1 aligns with 9 junction nucleotides. The CDR3 has 14 amino acids, counting the end cysteine and phenylalanine. Just CDR3 DNA is preserved here, 42 bases in frame from base 1. The germline V end is reduced by 5 bases and the J end by 4 bases; junction bases left unmatched: 5.